The sequence of this TCR beta chain was determined in a study of blood T cell repertoires in COVID-19. Study-level information: COVID-19 samples, acute and convalescent, were from the United States, Italy and Spain. Sources were T cells, B-cell-depleted T cells, or PBMCs; the material itself was cDNA or gDNA.

V shed 2 bases and J shed 8 bases, with 11 bases lying between them. The CDR3 is made up of 13 amino acids. Germline loops: CDR1 MNHEY, CDR2 SMNVEV (reference sequence). Repertoires were generated with immunoSEQ multiplex PCR, while TCRdb's copy carries only in-frame clones and drops some. The data contain some 120,000 clones, approximately 85% of them singletons. What was sequenced was peripheral blood. This sequence was found in a woman aged 80 or over with acute or convalescent COVID-19. This sequence joins TRBV27 and TRBJ2-3; perhaps TRBD2 as D (7 bases). CDR3 bases: TGTGCCAGCAGTTTAGGGGGGGCGGGTACGCAGTATTTT. Protein product: CASSLGGAGTQYF.